This T cell receptor beta chain was retrieved from a study of identical twins. In the case of this clonotype: The antigen is not known.

Overall study findings and caveats: Some out-of-frame alpha sequences were shared by twins, and these showed excess low generation probability.

Using its own MiXCR run on the 5' RACE reads, TCRdb lists one record per CDR3 protein. The sample records approximately 690,000 distinct CDR3 sequences, 5.5% to 7.5% being singletons. The material sequenced was naive T cells sorted from blood. The TCR sequence derives from a man aged 18-30 years in good health.

CDR3 bases: TGCAGTGCTAGAGACGGGGGACCCAGAGCCAAAAACATTCAGTACTTC. Its protein is CSARDGGPRAKNIQYF. The rearrangement links TRBV20-1 to TRBJ2-4, with D possibly being TRBD2 (6 bases). This CDR3 spans 16 amino acids. V was pared by 0 bases and J by 0 bases, with 12 bases between. Germline CDR1 is DFQATT and CDR2 is SNEGSKA (reference sequence).